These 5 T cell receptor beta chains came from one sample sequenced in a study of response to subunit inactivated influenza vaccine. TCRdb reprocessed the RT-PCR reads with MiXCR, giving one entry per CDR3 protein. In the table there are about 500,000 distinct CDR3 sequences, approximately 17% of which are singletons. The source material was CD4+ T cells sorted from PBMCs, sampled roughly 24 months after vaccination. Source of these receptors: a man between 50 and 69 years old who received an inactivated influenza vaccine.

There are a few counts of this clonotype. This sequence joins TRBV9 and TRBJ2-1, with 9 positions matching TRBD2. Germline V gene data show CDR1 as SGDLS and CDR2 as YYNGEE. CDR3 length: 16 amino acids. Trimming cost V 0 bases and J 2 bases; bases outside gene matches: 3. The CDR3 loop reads CASSVAAGGPYNEQFF. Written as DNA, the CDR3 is TGTGCCAGCAGCGTAGCGGCGGGAGGGCCCTACAATGAGCAGTTCTTC.

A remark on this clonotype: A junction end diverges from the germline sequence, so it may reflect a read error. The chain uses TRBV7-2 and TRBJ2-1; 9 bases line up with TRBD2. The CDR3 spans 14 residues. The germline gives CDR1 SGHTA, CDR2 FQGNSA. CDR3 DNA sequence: TGTGCCAGCAGATTAGCGGGGGCCCACAATGAGCAGTTCTTC. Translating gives CASRLAGAHNEQFF.

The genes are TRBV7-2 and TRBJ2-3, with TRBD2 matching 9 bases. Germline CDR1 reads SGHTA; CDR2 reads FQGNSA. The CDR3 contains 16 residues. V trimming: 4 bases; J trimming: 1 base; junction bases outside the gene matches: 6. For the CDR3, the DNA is TGTGCCAGCAGCTCCGGGACTAGCCGACGCACAGATACGCAGTATTTT. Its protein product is CASSSGTSRRTDTQYF.

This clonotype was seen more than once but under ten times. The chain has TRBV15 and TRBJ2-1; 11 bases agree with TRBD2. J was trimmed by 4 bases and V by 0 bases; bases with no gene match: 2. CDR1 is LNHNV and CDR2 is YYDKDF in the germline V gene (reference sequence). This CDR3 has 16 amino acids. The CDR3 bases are TGTGCCACCAGCAGAGATCCTAGCGGGGGGTACAATGAGCAGTTCTTC. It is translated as CATSRDPSGGYNEQFF.

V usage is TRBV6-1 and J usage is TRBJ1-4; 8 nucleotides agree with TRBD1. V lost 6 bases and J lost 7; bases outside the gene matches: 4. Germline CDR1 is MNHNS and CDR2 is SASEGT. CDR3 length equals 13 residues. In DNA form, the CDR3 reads TGTGCCAGCAGCCGACAGGGGCGTGAAAAACTGTTTTTT. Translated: CASSRQGREKLFF.